Below are 10 T cell receptor beta chains sequenced from a single sample in a study of blood T cell repertoires in COVID-19 (TCRdb year 2020). The library relied on the immunoSEQ multiplex PCR assay. The clones in this table, taken by TCRdb from immuneACCESS, are in-frame only. Not every clone is retained; where verified, under half of the shortfall comes from an unresolved V gene, and the cause of the rest is unknown. The sample contains more than 130,000 clones, 85% to 90% of them found a single time. The ten largest make up over 9.5% of the sample. Material for sequencing was peripheral blood. Every receptor here comes from a man in his forties or fifties with active or convalescent COVID-19.

The chain is built from TRBV9 and TRBJ2-2, with D perhaps matching TRBD2 (5 bases). The length of the CDR3 is 14 residues. V was shortened by 3 bases and J by 7 bases, with 13 bases between the two germline ends. Germline-derived CDR1 and CDR2 are SGDLS and YYNGEE. Written as DNA, the CDR3 is TGTGCCAGCAGCGACTACTACGGAGGCGGGGAGCTGTTTTTT. It yields the protein CASSDYYGGGELFF.

The chain is built from TRBV24-1 and TRBJ1-2, with 9 bases lining up with TRBD1. J lost 7 bases, V lost 3 bases, and 11 bases had no gene match. The CDR3 covers 16 residues. From germline, CDR1 is KGHDR and CDR2 SFDVKD. The CDR3: CATSDPAGQGVSGYTF. The DNA of the CDR3 is TGTGCCACCAGTGATCCCGCGGGACAGGGAGTAAGTGGCTACACCTTC.

The chain has TRBV18 and TRBJ2-2, with D hard to call. This CDR3 is built from 13 residues. The V end was cut by 3 bases, the J end by 7 bases, with 9 bases between. Germline lookup yields CDR1 KGHSH and CDR2 LQKENI. CDR3 protein: CASSPYNIGELFF. DNA for the CDR3: TGTGCCAGCTCACCGTACAATATCGGGGAGCTGTTTTTT.

This chain links TRBV6-6 with TRBJ1-4; D unclear. The CDR3 extends over 11 amino acids. Germline lookup yields CDR1 MNHNY and CDR2 SVGAGI (reference sequence). Deletions cut 8 bases from V and 7 bases from J, with 8 bases between. Here the CDR3 DNA reads TGTGCCAGCCTCACGGGTGAAAAACTGTTTTTT. This codes for CASLTGEKLFF.

The gene calls are TRBV12-3 or TRBV12-4 and TRBJ1-2, with D possibly being TRBD1 (5 bases). V lost 3 bases to trimming and J lost 4 bases, with 9 bases between them. The CDR3 runs to 13 residues. The chain's CDR3 is CASSLQGVYGYTF. CDR3 DNA: TGTGCCAGCAGTTTGCAGGGTGTCTATGGCTACACCTTC.

The chain uses TRBV5-1 and TRBJ2-6, with D maybe TRBD1 (6 bases). The CDR3 contains 15 residues. The V end lost 5 bases, the J end lost 1 base, and 10 bases lay between the germline ends. Germline V lookup: CDR1 SGHRS, CDR2 YFSETQ. CDR3 in amino acids: CASSPQGSGANVLTF. In nucleotides, the CDR3 is TGCGCCAGCAGTCCACAGGGTTCTGGGGCCAACGTCCTGACTTTC.

This chain links TRBV6-5 with TRBJ2-5; 9 bases line up with TRBD1. The CDR3 loop spans 13 amino acids. CDR1 and CDR2 (germline): MNHEY, SVGAGI. Trimming cost V 6 bases and J 5 bases; bases outside gene matches: 4. CDR3 protein: CASRTGGVETQYF. CDR3 DNA: TGTGCCAGCAGGACAGGGGGTGTTGAGACCCAGTACTTC.

At least ten counts were recorded for this clone. The chain uses TRBV27 and TRBJ2-3, with D tentatively TRBD2 (6 bases). The CDR3 spans 15 residues. Germline V CDR1 and CDR2: MNHEY, SMNVEV (reference sequence). The V end lost 6 bases, the J end lost 2 bases, and 15 bases lay between the germline ends. Here the CDR3 DNA reads TGTGCCAGCAGGAAACGGGAGACCTCCACAGATACGCAGTATTTT. It encodes CASRKRETSTDTQYF.

The chain uses TRBV24-1 and TRBJ1-2, with a possible D match to TRBD1 (6 bases). The CDR3 spans 13 residues. Trimming stripped 6 bases from V and 4 bases from J, with 11 bases between. In germline, CDR1 is KGHDR, CDR2 SFDVKD. The CDR3 protein is CATSQGRSYGYTF. The CDR3 DNA follows: TGTGCCACCAGTCAGGGGCGCAGCTATGGCTACACCTTC.

In DNA, the CDR3 is TGTGCCAGCCTTAGGAGACAGGGTTATAATTCACCCCTCCACTTT. Encoded protein: CASLRRQGYNSPLHF. The chain carries TRBV27 and TRBJ1-6; 7 nucleotides align to TRBD1. Trimming removed 8 bases from V and 4 bases from J; junction bases left unmatched: 8. Per the germline V gene, CDR1 is MNHEY and CDR2 is SMNVEV (reference sequence). The CDR3 totals 15 residues.